Listed here are 19 T cell receptor beta chains from one sample, sequenced in a study of blood T cell repertoires in COVID-19. Some clones are missing from TCRdb's copy, which holds only in-frame ones; the method was immunoSEQ multiplex PCR. The sample yields 250,000 to 300,000 clones, around nine tenths seen once. Specimen: peripheral blood. The source of these receptors is a woman aged 25-40 years with COVID-19, enrolled during active disease.

The chain carries TRBV18 and TRBJ1-2; 8 nucleotides align to TRBD1. The ends lost 4 bases at V and 0 bases at J; junction bases unmatched: 7. The CDR3 runs to 16 residues. The germline V gene encodes CDR1 KGHSH and CDR2 LQKENI. The CDR3 DNA reads TGTGCCAGCTCACGAAGCGGACAGGGCTCTAACTATGGCTACACCTTC. Translated, it gives CASSRSGQGSNYGYTF.

J is TRBJ2-1 and V is TRBV24-1, with 11 bases aligning to TRBD2. The CDR3 spans 14 residues. CDR1 KGHDR and CDR2 SFDVKD come from the germline V gene. V lost 9 bases to trimming and J lost 7 bases; unmatched junction nucleotides: 7. In nucleotides, the CDR3 is TGTGCCACCCAAACTAGCGGGAGACCTAATGAGCAGTTCTTC. Its protein product is CATQTSGRPNEQFF.

The V gene is TRBV18, the J gene TRBJ2-2, with 7 positions matching TRBD1. Germline V CDR1 and CDR2: KGHSH, LQKENI. After removal of 3 bases from V and 0 bases from J, the junction contained 1 base not matched to a gene. The CDR3 is made up of 15 amino acids. The CDR3 DNA reads as TGTGCCAGCTCACCGGGACAGCCGAACACCGGGGAGCTGTTTTTT. This codes for CASSPGQPNTGELFF.

The genes are TRBV7-3 and TRBJ1-2; a weak D match, TRBD1 (5 bases). V was cut by 3 bases and J by 5 bases, with 10 bases left in between. The germline gives CDR1 SGHTA, CDR2 FQGTGA. This CDR3 is 13 amino acids long. The CDR3 is CASSFPGGYGYTF. CDR3 nucleotide sequence: TGTGCCAGCAGCTTCCCCGGGGGGTATGGCTACACCTTC.

The chain combines TRBV7-9 with TRBJ2-7, with D possibly being TRBD2 (5 bases). Trimming took 5 bases from V and 0 from J, leaving 8 bases between them. Germline values: CDR1 SEHNR, CDR2 FQNEAQ (reference sequence). This CDR3 is 13 amino acids long. The CDR3 here is CASSRRDSYEQYF. CDR3 nucleotides: TGTGCCAGCAGCCGCCGGGACTCCTACGAGCAGTACTTC.

The CDR3 sequence is CASSPGQGTEAFF. The CDR3 region has the DNA TGTGCCAGCAGCCCGGGACAGGGGACTGAAGCTTTCTTT. The chain joins TRBV28 to TRBJ1-1; 10 bases fit TRBD1. V lost 6 bases to trimming and J lost 5 bases; unmatched junction nucleotides: 3. Germline V gene lookup returns CDR1 MDHEN and CDR2 SYDVKM. The CDR3 loop spans 13 amino acids.

This chain connects TRBV30 to TRBJ2-1, with TRBD2 matching over 11 bases. The V gene end was trimmed by 2 bases and the J gene end by 9 bases; junction bases not matched to a gene: 9. CDR1 and CDR2 from the germline V gene are GTSNPN and SVGIG (reference sequence). The CDR3 runs 15 residues. CDR3 nucleotide sequence: TGTGCCTGGAGTATTACTAGCGGGAGATTCAGTGAGCAGTTCTTC. Translation: CAWSITSGRFSEQFF.

This chain connects TRBV2 to TRBJ1-2; no firm D call. Germline CDR1 is SNHLY and CDR2 is FYNNEI. V dropped 6 bases and J dropped 4 bases, with 12 bases sitting between them. The CDR3 has 13 residues. The CDR3 DNA reads TGTGCCAGCAGAGACTATGGGAGCTATGGCTACACCTTC. Its protein product is CASRDYGSYGYTF.

This sequence joins TRBV9 and TRBJ2-2; TRBD2 aligns across 8 bases. The junction had 7 bases not matched to a gene; V was cut back by 2 bases and J by 1 base. The CDR3 is made up of 17 amino acids. In germline, CDR1 is SGDLS, CDR2 YYNGEE. CDR3 protein: CASSVRDGRVNTGELFF. The CDR3 DNA sequence: TGTGCCAGCAGCGTCCGGGACGGGAGGGTGAACACCGGGGAGCTGTTTTTT.

This clone was recorded once. The V call is TRBV10-1, the J call TRBJ2-7, with D hard to call. V was cut by 2 bases and J by 7 bases, with 9 bases left in between. Germline CDR1 reads WNHNN; CDR2 reads SYGVQD (reference sequence). CDR3 length equals 12 residues. The CDR3 DNA is TGCGCCAGCAGTGAGACCCGTAGAGAGCAGTACTTC. This gives the protein CASSETRREQYF.

This chain uses TRBV28 with TRBJ2-7; 7 bases align to TRBD1. After removal of 5 bases from V and 0 bases from J, the junction contained 1 base not matched to a gene. Looked up from germline, CDR1 is MDHEN and CDR2 is SYDVKM. This CDR3 comprises 13 residues. CDR3 nucleotides: TGTGCCAGCAGTCCAGGGGGCTCCTACGAGCAGTACTTC. It translates to CASSPGGSYEQYF.

This clone was seen once. This sequence joins TRBV28 and TRBJ2-5; 7 bases map to TRBD1. The germline V gene encodes CDR1 MDHEN and CDR2 SYDVKM. The J segment lost 0 bases and the V segment lost 3 bases, leaving 10 bases of the junction unmatched. This CDR3 spans 17 amino acids. For the CDR3, the DNA is TGTGCCAGCAGTTTTGGACAGGCGATAGGAGACCAAGAGACCCAGTACTTC. Its protein is CASSFGQAIGDQETQYF.

The chain employs TRBV3-1 (or the pseudogene TRBV3-2) and TRBJ2-7; 7 nucleotides line up with TRBD1. V was pared by 4 bases and J by 2 bases, with 5 bases of the junction left unmatched. Germline V gene sequence: CDR1 LGHDT, CDR2 YNNKEL (reference sequence). The CDR3 extends over 14 amino acids. The DNA for the CDR3 is TGTGCCAGCAGCCTAGGGGGCTTCACCTACGAGCAGTACTTC. Amino acid sequence: CASSLGGFTYEQYF.

The sample holds one count of this clone. The genes are TRBV11-2 and TRBJ1-4; TRBD1 might be the D (6 bases). V lost 5 bases, J lost 8 bases, and 15 bases lay in between. The CDR3 is made up of 14 amino acids. Germline assignment: CDR1 SGHAT and CDR2 FQNNGV. CDR3 sequence (DNA): TGTGCCAGCAGCCCAACAGGGATACGCGAAAAACTGTTTTTT. This sequence encodes CASSPTGIREKLFF. The full variable domain, completed using reference TRBV11-2 and TRBJ1-4, is EAGVAQSPRYKIIEKRQSVAFWCNPISGHATLYWYQQILGQGPKLLIQFQNNGVVDDSQLPKDRFSAERLKGVDSTLKIQPAKLEDSAVYLCASSPTGIREKLFFGSGTQLSVL.

V gene TRBV6-1 combines with J gene TRBJ1-5; D unresolved. The V end lost 2 bases, the J end lost 7 bases, and 9 bases lay between the germline ends. Germline V gives CDR1 MNHNS, CDR2 SASEGT. The CDR3 runs to 13 residues. For the CDR3, the DNA is TGTGCCAGCAGTGAATGGCGAGGCCAGCCCCAGCATTTT. Translating gives CASSEWRGQPQHF.

This rearrangement joins TRBV19 to TRBJ2-2; 10 bases are a match to TRBD2. The V gene's germline CDR1 is LNHDA and CDR2 SQIVND (reference sequence). This CDR3 spans 15 amino acids. After removal of 2 bases from V and 5 bases from J, the junction contained 2 bases not matched to a gene. Here the CDR3 reads CASSIRAGGTGELFF. Written as DNA, the CDR3 is TGTGCCAGTAGTATAAGAGCGGGAGGGACCGGGGAGCTGTTTTTT.

The chain is built from TRBV5-1 and TRBJ2-2; 8 nucleotides line up with TRBD1. This CDR3 has 14 residues. The junction had 8 bases not matched to a gene; V was cut back by 7 bases and J by 6 bases. The germline CDR1 and CDR2 sequences are SGHRS and YFSETQ. The CDR3 bases are TGCGCCAGCTTCTTAGGACAGGGCTCCGGGGAGCTGTTTTTT. Protein sequence: CASFLGQGSGELFF.

The J gene is TRBJ2-2, the V gene TRBV4-1; D perhaps matches TRBD1 (5 bases). V shed 7 bases and J shed 2 bases, with 11 bases lying between them. The germline V gene encodes CDR1 MGHRA and CDR2 YSYEKL. The CDR3 has 14 amino acids. In DNA form, the CDR3 reads TGCGCCAGCAACTTCGACAGAAACACCGGGGAGCTGTTTTTT. This translates into CASNFDRNTGELFF.

In its sample, this clone was seen a few times. This sequence joins TRBV9 and TRBJ1-2, with 7 bases lining up with TRBD1. The germline CDR1 and CDR2 sequences are SGDLS and YYNGEE. The CDR3 loop spans 12 amino acids. Unmatched junction bases numbered 8, after V lost 7 bases and J lost 8 bases. CDR3 nucleotides: TGTGCCAGCTTATCGGACAGGAGAGGCTACACCTTC. This encodes CASLSDRRGYTF.